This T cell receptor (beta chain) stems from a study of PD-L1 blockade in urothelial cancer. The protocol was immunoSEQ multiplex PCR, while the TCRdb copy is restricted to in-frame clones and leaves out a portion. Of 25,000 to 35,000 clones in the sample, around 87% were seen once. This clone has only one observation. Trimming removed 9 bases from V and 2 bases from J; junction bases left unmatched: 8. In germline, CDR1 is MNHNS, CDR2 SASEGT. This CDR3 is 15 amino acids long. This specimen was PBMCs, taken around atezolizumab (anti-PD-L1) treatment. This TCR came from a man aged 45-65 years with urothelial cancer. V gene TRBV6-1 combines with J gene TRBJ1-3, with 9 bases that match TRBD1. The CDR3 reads CASGSQGATGNTIYF. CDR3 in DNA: TGTGCCAGTGGGTCACAGGGGGCAACTGGAAACACCATATATTTT.